The source of this TCR beta chain is a study of T cell responses to AZD1222 COVID-19 vaccine. Study results and limitations: Most donors were white British and more were female, and clonal diversity was possibly underestimated.

Points on this clone: What it binds is unknown.

TCRdb's table, derived via immunoSEQ multiplex PCR, lists solely in-frame clones and lacks some. This sample yields tens of thousands of clones, of which 89% are seen a single time; 2% to 2.5% belongs to the top ten. Sequences were derived from peripheral blood, sampled on day 0 of AZD1222 vaccination. The receptor was derived from an adult in good health.

The CDR3 region is CASSLGGQTYEQYF. The CDR3, as DNA: TGTGCCAGCAGCTTAGGGGGACAGACCTACGAGCAGTACTTC. The genes are TRBV11-2 and TRBJ2-7; the match to TRBD1 covers 7 bases. The CDR3 sequence is 14 residues long. Germline-derived CDR1 and CDR2 are SGHAT and FQNNGV. The V gene end was trimmed by 1 base and the J gene end by 2 bases; junction bases not matched to a gene: 2.